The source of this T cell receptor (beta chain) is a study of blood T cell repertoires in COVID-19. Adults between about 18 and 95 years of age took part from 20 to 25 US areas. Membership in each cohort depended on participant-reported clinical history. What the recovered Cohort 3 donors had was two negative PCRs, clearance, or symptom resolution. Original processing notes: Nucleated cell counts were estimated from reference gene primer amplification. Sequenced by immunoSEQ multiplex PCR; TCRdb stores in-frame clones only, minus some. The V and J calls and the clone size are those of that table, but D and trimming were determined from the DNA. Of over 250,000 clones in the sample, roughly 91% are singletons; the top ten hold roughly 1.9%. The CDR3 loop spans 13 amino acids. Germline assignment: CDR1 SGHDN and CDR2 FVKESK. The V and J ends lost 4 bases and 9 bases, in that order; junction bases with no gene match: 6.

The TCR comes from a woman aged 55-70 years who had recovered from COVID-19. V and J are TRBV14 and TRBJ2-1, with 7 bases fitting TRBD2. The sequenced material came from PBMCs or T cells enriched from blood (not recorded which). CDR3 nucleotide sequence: TGTGCCAGCAGCCTGCCGGGGGGTCCTGAGCAGTTCTTC. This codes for CASSLPGGPEQFF.